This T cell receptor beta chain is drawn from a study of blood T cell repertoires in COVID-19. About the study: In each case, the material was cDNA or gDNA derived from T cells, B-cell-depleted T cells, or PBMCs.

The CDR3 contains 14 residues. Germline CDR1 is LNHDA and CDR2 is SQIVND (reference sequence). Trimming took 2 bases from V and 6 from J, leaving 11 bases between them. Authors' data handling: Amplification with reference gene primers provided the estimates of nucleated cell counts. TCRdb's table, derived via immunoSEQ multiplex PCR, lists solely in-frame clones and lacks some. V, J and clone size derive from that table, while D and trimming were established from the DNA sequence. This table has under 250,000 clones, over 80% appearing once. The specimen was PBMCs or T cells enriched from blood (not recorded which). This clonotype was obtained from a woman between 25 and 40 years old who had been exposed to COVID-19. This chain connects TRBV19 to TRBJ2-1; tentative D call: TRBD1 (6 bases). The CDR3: CASSIMLGANEQFF. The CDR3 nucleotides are TGTGCCAGTAGTATAATGCTGGGGGCCAATGAGCAGTTCTTC.